This passage covers 10 T cell receptor beta chains from one sample sequenced in a study of beta chain features in type 1 diabetes. All of the isolated RNA was reverse transcribed, so expressed TCRB transcripts were sequenced. The protocol was immunoSEQ multiplex PCR, while the TCRdb copy is restricted to in-frame clones and leaves out a portion. The sample records about 350,000 clones, around a fifth being singletons. The sequenced material came from naive CD4+ T cells from blood. The receptors were sampled from a woman aged 18-29 years in good health.

The V call is TRBV19, the J call TRBJ1-5; possibly TRBD1 for D (5 bases). This CDR3 contains 16 residues. The V and J ends lost 2 bases and 5 bases respectively, with 16 bases between them. CDR1 and CDR2 from the germline V gene are LNHDA and SQIVND (reference sequence). The CDR3 loop reads CASSIIRGGYDQPQHF. DNA for the CDR3: TGTGCCAGTAGTATAATACGCGGGGGTTACGATCAGCCCCAGCATTTT. The whole variable domain, filled in from reference TRBV19 and TRBJ1-5, reads DGGITQSPKYLFRKEGQNVTLSCEQNLNHDAMYWYRQDPGQGLRLIYYSQIVNDFQKGDIAEGYSVSREKKESFPLTVTSAQKNPTAFYLCASSIIRGGYDQPQHFGDGTRLSIL.

The sample holds a few counts of this clone. This CDR3 is also generated by other DNA sequences in the sample. V is TRBV4-2 and J is TRBJ2-1, with 9 bases that match TRBD2. Germline assignment: CDR1 LGHNA and CDR2 YNFKEQ. The CDR3 is 16 amino acids. V was pared by 1 base and J by 0 bases, with 1 base of the junction left unmatched. This chain's CDR3 is CASSQGRGGSYNEQFF. The CDR3, as DNA: TGTGCCAGCAGCCAAGGGCGGGGGGGCTCCTACAATGAGCAGTTCTTC.

V and J are TRBV9 and TRBJ2-1, with 7 bases fitting TRBD2. This CDR3 is 15 amino acids long. The trim removed 2 bases at V and 8 bases at J, leaving 10 bases unmatched. CDR1 is SGDLS, CDR2 YYNGEE, per germline. The CDR3 coding sequence is TGTGCCAGCAGCGTCGACAGTAGCGGGTTAGATGAGCAGTTCTTC. Amino acid sequence: CASSVDSSGLDEQFF.

V and J are TRBV6-5 and TRBJ2-2, with D maybe TRBD2 (6 bases). Germline loops: CDR1 MNHEY, CDR2 SVGAGI. The CDR3 covers 15 residues. Trimming pared 2 bases from V and 0 bases from J, leaving 7 bases between. This CDR3 reads CASSYGGTNTGELFF. The CDR3 DNA reads TGTGCCAGCAGTTACGGGGGGACGAACACCGGGGAGCTGTTTTTT.

This clone was observed a few times. This rearrangement joins TRBV6-6 to TRBJ1-1; maybe TRBD1 (5 bases). Trimming removed 5 bases at V and 11 bases at J, with 21 bases between. This CDR3 has 14 amino acids. In germline, CDR1 is MNHNY, CDR2 SVGAGI (reference sequence). Here the CDR3 DNA reads TGTGCCAGCAGTCCCAGGGACGGAGGGTTACCGGCTTTCTTT. It yields the protein CASSPRDGGLPAFF.

In DNA form, the CDR3 reads TGTGCCAGCAGGCGAGCGGGGTGGGGTGAGCAGTTCTTC. Protein: CASRRAGWGEQFF. This chain connects TRBV6-5 to TRBJ2-1, with TRBD2 matching over 7 bases. CDR1 and CDR2 (germline): MNHEY, SVGAGI. This CDR3 is 13 amino acids long. Unmatched junction bases numbered 8, after V lost 6 bases and J lost 9 bases.

The chain is built from TRBV11-3 and TRBJ2-3; TRBD2 matches at 8 bases. This CDR3 comprises 15 residues. The V and J ends lost 1 base and 0 bases, in that order; junction bases with no gene match: 0. CDR1 SGHNT and CDR2 YENEEA come from the germline V gene. The CDR3 DNA sequence: TGTGCCAGCAGCTTAGTAGCGGGAAGCACAGATACGCAGTATTTT. This translates into CASSLVAGSTDTQYF.

In this sample, this clone turned up a few times. V usage is TRBV6-5 and J usage is TRBJ2-7; TRBD1 is a possible D gene (5 bases). Germline loops: CDR1 MNHEY, CDR2 SVGAGI. Trimming pared 5 bases from V and 8 bases from J, leaving 13 bases between. CDR3 length equals 12 residues. CDR3 DNA sequence: TGTGCCAGCAGTGCTGACAGCCGCCAGCAGTACTTC. This sequence encodes CASSADSRQQYF.

This clone was seen a few times. This rearrangement joins TRBV15 to TRBJ2-6; D uncertain. The CDR3 consists of 16 residues. Germline CDR1 is LNHNV and CDR2 is YYDKDF (reference sequence). V shed 0 bases and J shed 2 bases, with 8 bases lying between them. Written as DNA, the CDR3 is TGTGCCACCAGCAGAGATACCACAGCTGGGGCCAACGTCCTGACTTTC. Its translation is CATSRDTTAGANVLTF.

This clone was found a few times. The V gene is TRBV4-1, the J gene TRBJ2-1, with 9 bases lining up with TRBD1. Germline V CDR1 and CDR2: MGHRA, YSYEKL. V shed 2 bases and J 2 bases; nucleotides not matched to a gene: 7. This CDR3 has 17 amino acids. The CDR3 loop is CASSQSSGQGPYNEQFF. The CDR3 bases are TGCGCCAGCAGCCAATCGAGCGGACAGGGGCCCTACAATGAGCAGTTCTTC.